This TCR beta chain came from a study of T-cell memory formation after mild COVID-19. Study details: Clusters of TCRs were largely donor specific.

Germline CDR1 is KGHDR and CDR2 is SFDVKD. J gave up 4 bases and V 1 base, and 2 bases lay outside the gene matches. The CDR3 contains 15 residues. Regarding this clonotype: The antigen is not known.

In TCRdb, the 5' RACE reads were re-called with MiXCR into one record per CDR3 protein. In the table there are roughly 51,000 distinct CDR3 sequences, about 7% of which are singletons. Regarding the study as a whole: Memory from before infection featured some responding clones, which suggests cross-reactive memory joined.

The sequence came from a man aged 18 to 30 who had mild COVID-19 (a few samples of this study predate the infection). Cell type and time point are not known. The sequenced material came from PBMCs or a T cell subset sorted from them (not recorded which). The rearrangement uses TRBV24-1 and TRBJ2-1, with 8 positions matching TRBD2. The CDR3 sequence is CATSDFSGTYNEQFF. The CDR3 DNA sequence: TGTGCCACCAGTGATTTTAGCGGGACTTACAATGAGCAGTTCTTC.